The present T cell receptor (beta chain) was sequenced within a study of T cell responses to AZD1222 COVID-19 vaccine. Points from the study as a whole: When two AZD1222 doses had been given, Spike-specific TCR breadth and depth rose. Donors skewed white British and female; clonal diversity was possibly underestimated. Seropositive at baseline were only 5 to 7 AZD1222 recipients. Spike-wide vaccine-associated CD4 TCRs dominated at 160-218 and 743-854.

The assay was immunoSEQ multiplex PCR, and TCRdb's table has in-frame clones only and misses some. The data show tens of thousands of clones, under 90% seen once. This clone was counted a single time. Antigen unknown. CDR3 size: 12 residues. CDR1 GTSNPN and CDR2 SVGIG come from the germline V gene (reference sequence). V was pared by 4 bases and J by 6 bases, with 11 bases between. The rearrangement joins TRBV30 to TRBJ2-3; either TRBD1 or TRBD2 may fit D (5 bases each). Here the sequenced sample was peripheral blood, taken on day 0 of AZD1222 vaccination. This receptor was obtained from an adult in good health. The CDR3 nucleotides read TGTGCCTGGACCCCTGGGGGTGATACGCAGTATTTT. Translated, it gives CAWTPGGDTQYF.